The 8 T cell receptor beta chains below all came from one sample that was sequenced in a study of technical replicates of blood from a handful of donors. Sequencing was performed with immunoSEQ multiplex PCR; in TCRdb, only in-frame clones are kept and a portion is missing. The sample yields about 70,000 clones, roughly nine tenths seen once. Sequences were obtained from PBMCs. Receptors originate from a human donor in good health. Some clones in this sample may be carry-over from other donors' samples.

The chain recombines TRBV12-5 with TRBJ2-1; D is possibly TRBD2 (6 bases). Between the trimmed V and J ends, which lost 3 bases and 10 bases, there was a span of 22 bases. The CDR3 runs 16 residues. The germline gives CDR1 LGHNT, CDR2 FRNRAP. This chain's CDR3 is CASGFDRAMGSGEQFF. CDR3 in DNA: TGTGCTAGTGGTTTTGACCGGGCAATGGGGAGCGGGGAGCAGTTCTTC.

The V gene is TRBV7-6, the J gene TRBJ2-1; D uncertain. V lost 5 bases and J lost 0, with 11 bases in between. Germline lookup yields CDR1 SGHVS and CDR2 FNYEAQ. This CDR3 is built from 15 residues. Here the CDR3 reads CASSASWSSYNEQFF. CDR3 coding DNA: TGTGCCAGCAGCGCAAGCTGGAGCTCCTACAATGAGCAGTTCTTC.

The chain carries TRBV19 and TRBJ1-1; no reliable D call. V dropped 3 bases and J dropped 1 base, with 6 bases sitting between them. Per germline, CDR1 LNHDA and CDR2 SQIVND (reference sequence). CDR3 size: 13 residues. The CDR3 here is CASSINRNTEAFF. The CDR3 DNA sequence: TGTGCCAGTAGTATCAACAGGAACACTGAAGCTTTCTTT.

V usage is TRBV7-6 and J usage is TRBJ2-3; 8 bases fit TRBD2. Germline CDR1 is SGHVS and CDR2 is FNYEAQ. V lost 1 base, J lost 2 bases, and 5 bases stayed unmatched. The CDR3 runs 16 residues. CDR3 bases: TGTGCCAGCAGCTTAGGTTCGGGGGGGCTCACAGATACGCAGTATTTT. It encodes CASSLGSGGLTDTQYF.

This clone was observed a few times. The gene calls are TRBV7-2 and TRBJ2-5, with TRBD1 matching over 7 bases. CDR1 is SGHTA, CDR2 FQGNSA, per germline. This CDR3 has 17 residues. Unmatched junction bases numbered 9, after V lost 1 base and J lost 1 base. The DNA for the CDR3 is TGTGCCAGCAGCTTAGTTTTCGAGGGGGCCCGCCAAGAGACCCAGTACTTC. Protein: CASSLVFEGARQETQYF.

The rearrangement joins TRBV29-1 to TRBJ1-1, with D unclear. This CDR3 contains 13 residues. Germline loops: CDR1 SQVTM, CDR2 ANQGSEA. V dropped 2 bases and J dropped 0 bases, with 7 bases sitting between them. The CDR3 region is CSVERLMNTEAFF. DNA of the CDR3: TGCAGCGTTGAACGACTCATGAACACTGAAGCTTTCTTT.

The V gene is TRBV7-2, the J gene TRBJ1-2; D ambiguous. V lost 3 bases and J 0 bases, leaving 5 bases between the germline ends. The CDR3 loop spans 13 amino acids. Germline V CDR1 and CDR2: SGHTA, FQGNSA. Here the CDR3 reads CASSFDTNYGYTF. In nucleotides, the CDR3 is TGTGCCAGCAGCTTTGACACTAACTATGGCTACACCTTC.

As regards this clone: An end of the junction differs from the germline gene, which may be a read error. The gene calls are TRBV19 and TRBJ1-2; no definite D call. The CDR3 consists of 15 residues. Germline V gives CDR1 LNHDA, CDR2 SQIVND (reference sequence). CDR3 coding DNA: TGTGCCAGGAGTATAGCAGTAACGAAGAACTATGGCTACACCTTC. Protein sequence: CARSIAVTKNYGYTF.